A selection of T cell receptor beta chains follows, all from one sample in a study of blood T cell repertoires in COVID-19. Clones were read by immunoSEQ multiplex PCR, and TCRdb kept only the in-frame ones, dropping some. The sample gives some 100,000 clones, around four fifths of which show up once; roughly an eighth is in the top ten. The sequencing input was peripheral blood. The receptors were sampled from a woman in her 70s with acute or convalescent COVID-19. The CDR3 runs from the conserved cysteine through the conserved F or W. D genes are given only for firm matches. Clone size is given for some rows only: seen once, a few or many times, or a class if the clone is expanded.

j_call clone_size d_call v_call cdr3_aa cdr3_nt
TRBJ2-1 - TRBD1 TRBV11-3 CASSARTGDYNEQFF TGTGCCAGCAGCGCAAGGACAGGAGACTACAATGAGCAGTTCTTC
TRBJ1-3 once - TRBV10-1 CASSGLRVTGNTIYF TGCGCCAGCAGTGGCTTACGGGTAACTGGAAACACCATATATTTT
TRBJ2-1 - TRBD1 TRBV5-8 CASSRTGTGEYNEQFF TGTGCCAGCAGCAGAACCGGGACAGGGGAATACAATGAGCAGTTCTTC
TRBJ2-3 - TRBD2 TRBV9 CASSVERGGGQDTQYF TGTGCCAGCAGCGTAGAAAGGGGCGGGGGGCAAGATACGCAGTATTTT
TRBJ2-2 - - TRBV7-2 CASSLRMGAPETGELFF TGTGCCAGCAGCTTAAGGATGGGGGCCCCCGAGACCGGGGAGCTGTTTTTT
TRBJ2-3 - TRBD2 TRBV24-1 CATSQVAGGTDTQYF TGTGCCACCAGTCAGGTAGCGGGGGGCACAGATACGCAGTATTTT
TRBJ2-2 - - TRBV18 CASSPPAGATGELFF TGTGCCAGCTCACCACCCGCGGGGGCCACCGGGGAGCTGTTTTTT
TRBJ2-1 - - TRBV19 CASSLSRDNEQFF TGTGCCAGTAGTCTTTCTCGGGACAATGAGCAGTTCTTC
TRBJ2-1 few - TRBV11-2 CASSLRLQDEQFF TGTGCCAGCAGCTTACGCCTACAGGATGAGCAGTTCTTC
TRBJ1-6 - TRBD1 TRBV6-5 CASSPDRVENSPLHF TGTGCCAGCAGTCCCGACAGGGTAGAAAATTCACCCCTCCACTTT
TRBJ2-1 few TRBD2 TRBV4-1 CASSQAYSGGYEQFF TGCGCCAGCAGCCAAGCTTATAGCGGGGGGTATGAGCAGTTCTTC
TRBJ1-4 - - TRBV28 CASSSGTPATNEKLFF TGTGCCAGCAGTTCCGGGACACCTGCAACTAATGAAAAACTGTTTTTT
TRBJ1-5 - TRBD1 TRBV5-8 CASSQLRGLGQPQHF TGTGCCAGCAGCCAACTCAGGGGGTTAGGGCAGCCCCAGCATTTT
TRBJ2-1 - - TRBV7-2 CASSPRGASYNEQFF TGTGCCAGCAGCCCTCGCGGGGCGTCCTACAATGAGCAGTTCTTC
TRBJ2-3 - TRBD2 TRBV4-1 CASSQAPWGGRTDTQYF TGCGCCAGCAGCCAAGCCCCCTGGGGGGGAAGGACAGATACGCAGTATTTT
TRBJ1-2 - TRBD1 TRBV12-3/TRBV12-4 CAARTGVGGYTF TGTGCAGCAAGGACAGGGGTAGGTGGCTACACCTTC
TRBJ1-6 - TRBD1 TRBV2 CARVTGANSPLHF TGTGCCAGAGTTACAGGGGCTAATTCACCCCTCCACTTT
TRBJ2-1 - TRBD1 TRBV10-3 CAISDRWGDRGNEQFF TGTGCCATCAGTGATCGTTGGGGGGACAGGGGGAATGAGCAGTTCTTC
TRBJ1-4 - - TRBV4-3 CASSRDSGFEKLFF TGCGCCAGCAGCCGGGACTCAGGATTTGAAAAACTGTTTTTT
TRBJ2-1 - - TRBV9 CASSVDPGYNNEQFF TGTGCCAGCAGCGTAGATCCGGGGTATAACAATGAGCAGTTCTTC